The rows below give T cell receptor beta chains drawn from one sample of a study of T-cell memory formation after mild COVID-19. MiXCR was run by TCRdb on the 5' RACE reads, yielding one entry per CDR3 protein. There are about 450,000 distinct CDR3 sequences in the sample; around 22% occur only once, and 13% lies in the top ten. Sequenced sample: PBMCs or a T cell subset sorted from them (not recorded which). These receptors were taken from an adult woman who had mild COVID-19 (a few samples of this study predate the infection). Cell type and time point are not known. Each CDR3 is given with its conserved first and last residue. Each record gives: J gene, V gene, D gene, clone size, CDR3 DNA, CDR3 protein. The D gene is left open where the match is weak. Clone size is not always given. Where it is, it says once, few, many or a class for expanded clones.

>TRBJ2-3|TRBV5-1|.|few
TGCGCCAGCAGCTCGGGGGGCGCCACAGATACGCAGTATTTT
CASSSGGATDTQYF
>TRBJ2-3|TRBV5-1|.|few
TGCGCCAGCAGCTTGGCGTGGCAGAACACAGATACGCAGTATTTT
CASSLAWQNTDTQYF
>TRBJ2-3|TRBV7-6|TRBD2|few
TGTGCCAGCAGCTTAGTCTTCGCGGCGGGGGGCACAGATACGCAGTATTTT
CASSLVFAAGGTDTQYF
>TRBJ2-7|TRBV4-1|TRBD1|few
TGCGCCAGCAGCACCCGACAGGGGAGCTCCTACGAGCAGTACTTC
CASSTRQGSSYEQYF
>TRBJ1-1|TRBV15|.|.
TGTGCCACCAGAAATTCGAACACTGAAGCTTTCTTT
CATRNSNTEAFF
>TRBJ1-4|TRBV12-3/TRBV12-4|.|.
TGTGCCACCCGCAGGGCTAATGAAAAACTGTTTTTT
CATRRANEKLFF
>TRBJ2-3|TRBV6-5|TRBD2|few
TGTGCCAGCAGTTACTCCACAGCGGGGCCAGATACGCAGTATTTT
CASSYSTAGPDTQYF
>TRBJ2-4|TRBV20-1|.|.
TGCAGTGCTAGAGATCTGATGTCCATTCAGTACTTC
CSARDLMSIQYF
>TRBJ2-7|TRBV2|.|.
TGTGCCAGCATCAGGGTAGAGGGCGAGCAGTACTTC
CASIRVEGEQYF
>TRBJ2-7|TRBV12-3/TRBV12-4|TRBD2|.
TGTGCCAGCAGTTTAGCAACTAGCGGGGCCAGCTCCTACGAGCAGTACTTC
CASSLATSGASSYEQYF
>TRBJ1-5|TRBV5-1|TRBD1|few
TGCGCCAGCAGCCCGGGACAGGGGTATGAAAATCAGCCCCAGCATTTT
CASSPGQGYENQPQHF
>TRBJ1-6|TRBV9|.|.
TGTGCCAGCAGCGTAGAGGGGGTGTCCTATAATTCACCCCTCCACTTT
CASSVEGVSYNSPLHF
>TRBJ1-1|TRBV3-1|.|many
TGTGCCAGCAGCCAAGGCGTGGGCACTGAAGCTTTCTTT
CASSQGVGTEAFF
>TRBJ2-1|TRBV9|.|few
TGTGCCAGCAGCCCGGAGTGGAGCTCCTACAATGAGCAGTTCTTC
CASSPEWSSYNEQFF
>TRBJ1-2|TRBV20-1|TRBD1|.
TGCAGTGCTGAGACAGGGGGGCCCTATGGCTACACCTTC
CSAETGGPYGYTF
>TRBJ2-5|TRBV4-1|.|.
TGCGCCAGCAGCCAATCCGGGGGGCGTCAAGAGACCCAGTACTTC
CASSQSGGRQETQYF
>TRBJ2-5|TRBV20-1|.|.
TGCAGTGCTAGAGAGGGGACGGGACAAGAGACCCAGTACTTC
CSAREGTGQETQYF
>TRBJ2-5|TRBV29-1|.|many
TGCAGCGTTGACGCTGGGACGGCCCAAGAGACCCAGTACTTC
CSVDAGTAQETQYF
>TRBJ2-1|TRBV12-3/TRBV12-4|TRBD2|.
TGTGCCAGCAGCATCACTAGCGGGGGGGCCTATGAGCAGTTCTTC
CASSITSGGAYEQFF
>TRBJ2-1|TRBV30|.|.
TGTGCCTGGAGGAAGAGAGGAGGGGGCTATGAGCAGTTCTTC
CAWRKRGGGYEQFF
>TRBJ2-3|TRBV5-6|.|.
TGTGCCAGCAACCCCCCGACAGGTAGCACAGATACGCAGTATTTT
CASNPPTGSTDTQYF
>TRBJ1-2|TRBV5-1|TRBD1|.
TGCGCCAGCAGCTATGCTCCGGGACAGGGGGCCTATGGCTACACCTTC
CASSYAPGQGAYGYTF
>TRBJ2-3|TRBV28|.|few
TGTGCCAGCTCGACCCGTACAAGGGGACGCACAGATACGCAGTATTTT
CASSTRTRGRTDTQYF
>TRBJ2-7|TRBV15|.|.
TGTGCCACCAGCGGGTCAATGACTGGCCACGAGCAGTACTTC
CATSGSMTGHEQYF
>TRBJ2-3|TRBV27|TRBD2|.
TGTGCCAGCAGAGACGGGAGGGCTAGCACAGATACGCAGTATTTT
CASRDGRASTDTQYF
>TRBJ2-2|TRBV5-1|.|.
TGCGCCAGCAGCTTGCCTCAGGGTCCCGGGGAGCTGTTTTTT
CASSLPQGPGELFF
>TRBJ2-1|TRBV3-1|.|.
TGTGCCAGCAGCCAAGATAGGCTATTGAATGAGCAGTTCTTC
CASSQDRLLNEQFF
>TRBJ2-3|TRBV7-9|.|few
TGTGCCAGCAGCTTAGGCTACTCTGGGCTTTATACGCAGTATTTT
CASSLGYSGLYTQYF
>TRBJ2-5|TRBV5-1|.|.
TGCGCCAGCTACATGGGTGAGGAGACCCAGTACTTC
CASYMGEETQYF
>TRBJ2-1|TRBV21-1|.|.
TGTGCCAGCAGTAGGGACACCCGCTCCTACAATGAGCAGTTCTTC
CASSRDTRSYNEQFF
>TRBJ2-1|TRBV4-3|TRBD2|few
TGCGCCAGCAGCCAAGATAGGCTAGCGGAGTTCAACAATGAGCAGTTCTTC
CASSQDRLAEFNNEQFF
>TRBJ2-1|TRBV7-2|TRBD2|few
TGTGCCAGCAGCTGGGGAGGGCCGGGTGAGCAGTTCTTC
CASSWGGPGEQFF
>TRBJ1-1|TRBV29-1|.|.
TGCAGCGTTGTGCGGGGCGTTGGCACTGAAGCTTTCTTT
CSVVRGVGTEAFF
>TRBJ1-5|TRBV21-1|.|once
TGTGCCAGCGGCCGGGACAGGGGGCGGAATAGCAATCAGCCCCAGCATTTT
CASGRDRGRNSNQPQHF
>TRBJ2-2|TRBV7-6|.|.
TGTGCCAGCAGCCCGATAGGGTTCACCGGGGAGCTGTTTTTT
CASSPIGFTGELFF
>TRBJ1-1|TRBV11-1|TRBD1|.
TGTGCCAGCAGCTCCCGACAGGGGTCGAACACTGAAGCTTTCTTT
CASSSRQGSNTEAFF
>TRBJ2-1|TRBV12-3/TRBV12-4|TRBD2|.
TGTGCCAGCACCACCGCACGACTAGCGGGATCCCCGGGGCAGTTCTTC
CASTTARLAGSPGQFF
>TRBJ2-3|TRBV12-3/TRBV12-4|TRBD1|few
TGTGCCAGCAGTTTCCCGCGGACAGGGGGGACAGATACGCAGTATTTT
CASSFPRTGGTDTQYF
>TRBJ2-1|TRBV7-9|TRBD2|.
TGTGCCAGCAGCTCCATCGGGACTAGCGGGAGTAATGAGCAGTTCTTC
CASSSIGTSGSNEQFF
>TRBJ2-7|TRBV6-6|.|.
TGTGCCAGCAGCAATCTAGTCTACGAGCAGTACTTC
CASSNLVYEQYF
>TRBJ2-1|TRBV7-2|.|.
TGTGCCAGCAGCTTATCCTTCGGCAGACACAATGAGCAGTTCTTC
CASSLSFGRHNEQFF
>TRBJ2-5|TRBV7-9|.|few
TGTGCCAGCAGCTTAGCCCCGGACGGTGAGCAAGAGACCCAGTACTTC
CASSLAPDGEQETQYF